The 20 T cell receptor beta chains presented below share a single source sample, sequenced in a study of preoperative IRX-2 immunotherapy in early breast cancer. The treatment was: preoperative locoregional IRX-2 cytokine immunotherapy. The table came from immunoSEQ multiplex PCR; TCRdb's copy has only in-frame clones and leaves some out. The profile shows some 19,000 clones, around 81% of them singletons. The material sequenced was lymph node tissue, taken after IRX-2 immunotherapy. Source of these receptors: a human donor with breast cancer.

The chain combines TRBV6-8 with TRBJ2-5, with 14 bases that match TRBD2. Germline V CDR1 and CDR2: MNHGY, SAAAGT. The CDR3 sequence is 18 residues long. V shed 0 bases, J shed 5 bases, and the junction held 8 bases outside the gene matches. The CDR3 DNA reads TGTGCCAGCAGTTACTCCCCCCGACTAGCGGGGGGGCCCGAGACCCAGTACTTC. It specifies CASSYSPRLAGGPETQYF.

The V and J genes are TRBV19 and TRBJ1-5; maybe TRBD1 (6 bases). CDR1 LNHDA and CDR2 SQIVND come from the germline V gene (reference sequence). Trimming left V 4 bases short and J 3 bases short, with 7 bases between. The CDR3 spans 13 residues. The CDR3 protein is CASSRTVNQPQHF. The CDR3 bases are TGTGCCAGTAGTAGGACAGTCAATCAGCCCCAGCATTTT.

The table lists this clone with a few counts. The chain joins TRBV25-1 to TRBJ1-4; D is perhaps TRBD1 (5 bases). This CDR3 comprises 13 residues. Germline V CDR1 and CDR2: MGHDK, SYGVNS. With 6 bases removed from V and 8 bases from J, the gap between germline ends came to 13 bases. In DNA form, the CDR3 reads TGTGCCAGCAGGGACACGGGTGAGGAAAAACTGTTTTTT. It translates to CASRDTGEEKLFF.

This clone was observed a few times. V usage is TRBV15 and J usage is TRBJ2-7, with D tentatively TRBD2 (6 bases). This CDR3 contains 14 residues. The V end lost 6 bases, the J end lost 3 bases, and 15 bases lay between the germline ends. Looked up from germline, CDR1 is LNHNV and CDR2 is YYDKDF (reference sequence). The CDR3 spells CATSLSDGSYEQYF. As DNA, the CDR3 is TGTGCCACCAGTTTGTCGGACGGGAGCTACGAGCAGTACTTC.

The CDR3 region is CASSEELQGWGTEAFF. Here the CDR3 DNA reads TGTGCCAGCAGTGAAGAACTACAGGGATGGGGCACTGAAGCTTTCTTT. The V and J genes are TRBV9 and TRBJ1-1, with D perhaps TRBD1 (6 bases). CDR1 is SGDLS, CDR2 YYNGEE, per germline. The CDR3 contains 16 residues. Trimming took off 5 bases at V and 4 bases at J, with 21 bases between the two ends. Using reference TRBV9 and TRBJ1-1 for the parts outside the CDR3, the full variable domain is DSGVTQTPKHLITATGQRVTLRCSPRSGDLSVYWYQQSLDQGLQFLIQYYNGEERAKGNILERFSAQQFPDLHSELNLSSLELGDSALYFCASSEELQGWGTEAFFGQGTRLTVV.

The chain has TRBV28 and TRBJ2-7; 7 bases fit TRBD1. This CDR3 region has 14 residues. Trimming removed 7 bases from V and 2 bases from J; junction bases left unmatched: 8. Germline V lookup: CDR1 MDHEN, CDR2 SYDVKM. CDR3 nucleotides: TGTGCCAGCAATCCGGGACAGACAACCTACGAGCAGTACTTC. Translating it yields CASNPGQTTYEQYF.

CDR3 protein: CASSLNRANYGYTF. The DNA of the CDR3 is TGTGCCAGCAGCTTGAATAGGGCAAACTATGGCTACACCTTC. The chain carries TRBV11-3 and TRBJ1-2; no firm D call. This CDR3 has 14 residues. Germline V gives CDR1 SGHNT, CDR2 YENEEA. The V end lost 3 bases, the J end lost 2 bases, and 10 bases lay between the germline ends.

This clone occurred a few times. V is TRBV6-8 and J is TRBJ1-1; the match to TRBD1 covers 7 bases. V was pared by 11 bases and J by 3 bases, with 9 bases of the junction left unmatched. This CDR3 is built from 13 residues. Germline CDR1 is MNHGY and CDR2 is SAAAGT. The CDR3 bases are TGTGCCGCCTATAGGGGGCCGGACACTGAAGCTTTCTTT. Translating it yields CAAYRGPDTEAFF.

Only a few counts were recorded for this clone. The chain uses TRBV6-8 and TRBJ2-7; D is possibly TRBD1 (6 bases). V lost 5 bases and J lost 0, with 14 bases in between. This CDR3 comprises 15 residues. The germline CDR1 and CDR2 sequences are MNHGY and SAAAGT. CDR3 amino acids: CASSVGTPPSYEQYF. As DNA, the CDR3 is TGTGCCAGCAGTGTCGGGACACCTCCCTCCTACGAGCAGTACTTC.

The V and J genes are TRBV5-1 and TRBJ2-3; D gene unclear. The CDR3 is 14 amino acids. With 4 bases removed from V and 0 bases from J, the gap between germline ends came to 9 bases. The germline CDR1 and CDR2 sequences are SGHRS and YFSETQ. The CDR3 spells CASSLPASTDTQYF. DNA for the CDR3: TGCGCCAGCAGCCTCCCCGCTAGCACAGATACGCAGTATTTT.

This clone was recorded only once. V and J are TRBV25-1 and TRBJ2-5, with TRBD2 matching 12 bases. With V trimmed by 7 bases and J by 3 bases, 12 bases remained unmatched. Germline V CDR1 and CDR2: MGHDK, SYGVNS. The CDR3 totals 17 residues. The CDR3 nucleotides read TGTGCCAGCACCACCCCCCTAGCGGGAGGGCCTGAAGAGACCCAGTACTTC. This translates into CASTTPLAGGPEETQYF.

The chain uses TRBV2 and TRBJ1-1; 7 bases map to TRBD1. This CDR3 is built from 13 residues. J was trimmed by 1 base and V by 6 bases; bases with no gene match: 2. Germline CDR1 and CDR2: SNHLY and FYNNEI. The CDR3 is CASRTGWNTEAFF. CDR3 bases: TGTGCCAGCAGGACAGGGTGGAACACTGAAGCTTTCTTT.

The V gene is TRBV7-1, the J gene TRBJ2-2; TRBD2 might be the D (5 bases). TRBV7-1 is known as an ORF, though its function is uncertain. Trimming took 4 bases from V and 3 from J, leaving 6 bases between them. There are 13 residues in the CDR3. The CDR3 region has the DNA TGTGCCAGCAGCTTTAGCGACACCGGGGAGCTGTTTTTT. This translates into CASSFSDTGELFF.

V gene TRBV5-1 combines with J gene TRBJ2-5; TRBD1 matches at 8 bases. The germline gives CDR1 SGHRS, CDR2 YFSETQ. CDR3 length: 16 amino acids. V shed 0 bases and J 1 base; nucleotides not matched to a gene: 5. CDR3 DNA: TGCGCCAGCAGCTTGGCCGTGACAGGGGTCCAAGAGACCCAGTACTTC. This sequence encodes CASSLAVTGVQETQYF. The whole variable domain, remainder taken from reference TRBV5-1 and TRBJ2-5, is KAGVTQTPRYLIKTRGQQVTLSCSPISGHRSVSWYQQTPGQGLQFLFEYFSETQRNKGNFPGRFSGRQFSNSRSEMNVSTLELGDSALYLCASSLAVTGVQETQYFGPGTRLLVL.

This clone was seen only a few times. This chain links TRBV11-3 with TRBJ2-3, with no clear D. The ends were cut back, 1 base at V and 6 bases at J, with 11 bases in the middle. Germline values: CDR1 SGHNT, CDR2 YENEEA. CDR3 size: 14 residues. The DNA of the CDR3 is TGTGCCAGCAGCTTAGGACCCCGGAGCGATACGCAGTATTTT. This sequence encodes CASSLGPRSDTQYF.

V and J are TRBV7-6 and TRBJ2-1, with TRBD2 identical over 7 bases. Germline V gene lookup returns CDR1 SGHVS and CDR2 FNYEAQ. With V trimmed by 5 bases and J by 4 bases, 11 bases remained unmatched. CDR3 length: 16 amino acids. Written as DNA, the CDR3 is TGTGCCAGCAGCGGGGGTATGGGGACTAAATACAATGAGCAGTTCTTC. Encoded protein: CASSGGMGTKYNEQFF.

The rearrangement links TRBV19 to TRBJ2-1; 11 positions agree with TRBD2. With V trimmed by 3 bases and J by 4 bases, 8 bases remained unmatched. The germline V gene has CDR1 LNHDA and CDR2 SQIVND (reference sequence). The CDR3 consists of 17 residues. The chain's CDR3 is CASSMTSGAKQYNEQFF. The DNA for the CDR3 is TGTGCCAGTAGTATGACTAGCGGGGCCAAACAATACAATGAGCAGTTCTTC.

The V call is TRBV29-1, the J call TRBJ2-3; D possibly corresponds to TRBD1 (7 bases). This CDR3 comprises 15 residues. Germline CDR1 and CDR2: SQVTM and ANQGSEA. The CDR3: CASSQERQGGDTQYF. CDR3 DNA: TGCGCCAGCAGCCAAGAAAGGCAGGGGGGAGATACGCAGTATTTT.

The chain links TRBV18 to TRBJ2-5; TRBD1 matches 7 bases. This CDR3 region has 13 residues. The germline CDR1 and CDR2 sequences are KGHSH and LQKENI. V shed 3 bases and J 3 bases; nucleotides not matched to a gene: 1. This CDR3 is CASSPGQKETQYF. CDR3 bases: TGTGCCAGCTCACCGGGACAGAAAGAGACCCAGTACTTC. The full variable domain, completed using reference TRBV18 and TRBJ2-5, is NAGVMQNPRHLVRRRGQEARLRCSPMKGHSHVYWYRQLPEEGLKFMVYLQKENIIDESGMPKERFSAEFPKEGPSILRIQQVVRGDSAAYFCASSPGQKETQYFGPGTRLLVL.

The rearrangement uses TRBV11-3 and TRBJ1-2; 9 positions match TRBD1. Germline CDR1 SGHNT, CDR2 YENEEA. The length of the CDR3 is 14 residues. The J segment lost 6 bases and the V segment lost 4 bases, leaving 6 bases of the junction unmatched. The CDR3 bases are TGTGCCAGCAGCTCCACTGGACAGGGGAATGGCTACACCTTC. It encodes CASSSTGQGNGYTF. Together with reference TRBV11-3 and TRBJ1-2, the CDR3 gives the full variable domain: EAGVVQSPRYKIIEKKQPVAFWCNPISGHNTLYWYLQNLGQGPELLIRYENEEAVDDSQLPKDRFSAERLKGVDSTLKIQPAELGDSAVYLCASSSTGQGNGYTFGSGTRLTVV.